These T cell receptor beta chains were read from a single sample in a study of CXCR3-negative and CXCR3-positive naive CD8 T cells. TCRdb re-called the 5' RACE reads and gives one entry per CDR3 protein, without DNA. The sample table includes over 35,000 distinct CDR3 sequences. Sequencing input: memory CD8+ T cells from blood. Every receptor here comes from a human donor in good health. Some clones in this sample may be carry-over from other donors' samples. Each CDR3 is given with its conserved first and last residue. A row's size may be missing; if present it is once, few, many or a size class.

J gene | V gene | clone size | CDR3 length | CDR3 protein
TRBJ1-2 | TRBV30 | NA | 14 | CAWSGLSGGRGYTF
TRBJ1-1 | TRBV6-5 | NA | 15 | CASSYWRPKDNEAFF
TRBJ1-2 | TRBV29-1 | NA | 12 | CSVEGQDGGYTF
TRBJ2-1 | TRBV27 | NA | 13 | CASSLYRGNEQFF
TRBJ2-1 | TRBV20-1 | medium-sized | 15 | CSAAYMESGYNEQFF
TRBJ2-3 | TRBV7-7 | NA | 14 | CASSPRGGTDTQYF
TRBJ2-1 | TRBV9 | NA | 13 | CASSGNYYNEQFF
TRBJ2-3 | TRBV5-8 | NA | 15 | CASSPGTSHTDTQYF
TRBJ2-7 | TRBV20-1 | NA | 16 | CSARDRQGRASYEQYF
TRBJ2-2 | TRBV29-1 | NA | 18 | CSVWLAGGLHRRTGELFF
TRBJ1-1 | TRBV5-1 | NA | 14 | CASSPGQRETEAFF
TRBJ2-4 | TRBV12-3/TRBV12-4 | NA | 11 | CASSPGNIQYF
TRBJ2-7 | TRBV29-1 | NA | 11 | CSTQGGYEQYF
TRBJ1-6 | TRBV7-9 | NA | 15 | CASSLNRDRGSPLHF
TRBJ2-7 | TRBV6-2/TRBV6-3 | NA | 15 | CASSPRGTDLFGGYF
TRBJ2-3 | TRBV20-1 | NA | 14 | CSARRHESTDTQYF
TRBJ2-7 | TRBV12-3/TRBV12-4 | NA | 14 | CASNEPGLAYEQYF
TRBJ2-7 | TRBV28 | NA | 16 | CASSLSSGRASYEQYF
TRBJ2-3 | TRBV29-1 | NA | 14 | CSVHTQDSTDTQYF
TRBJ2-2 | TRBV6-4 | large | 14 | CASSDSTGAGELFF
TRBJ2-1 | TRBV7-9 | NA | 14 | CASMWGGSYNEQFF
TRBJ2-3 | TRBV28 | NA | 14 | CASSLSQFTDTQYF
TRBJ2-1 | TRBV7-9 | NA | 14 | CASSSFTGSGEQFF
TRBJ2-1 | TRBV6-5 | NA | 15 | CASSDVVQPNNEQFF
TRBJ2-1 | TRBV29-1 | NA | 11 | CSVRGGNEQFF
TRBJ2-1 | TRBV28 | NA | 15 | CASTLRQALYDEQFF
TRBJ2-7 | TRBV27 | NA | 14 | CASSNRDAAYEQYF
TRBJ2-7 | TRBV6-2/TRBV6-3 | NA | 16 | CASSYSDRQGTYEQYF
TRBJ1-4 | TRBV15 | NA | 15 | CATSPRTGGGEKLFF
TRBJ1-6 | TRBV12-3/TRBV12-4 | NA | 11 | CASSRNSPLHF
TRBJ2-2 | TRBV28 | NA | 15 | CASSLWVINTGELFF
TRBJ2-3 | TRBV7-9 | NA | 16 | CASSPGLAGGPDTQYF
TRBJ2-2 | TRBV7-3 | NA | 13 | CASSSSASEELFF
TRBJ1-1 | TRBV7-9 | NA | 13 | CASSLYLETEAFF
TRBJ2-7 | TRBV28 | NA | 15 | CASLRLAGAGYEQYF
TRBJ2-4 | TRBV20-1 | NA | 15 | CSATPGRGWENIQYF
TRBJ2-7 | TRBV7-9 | NA | 13 | CASSVDSAYEQYF
TRBJ1-4 | TRBV27 | NA | 14 | CASSYSQGAKKLFF
TRBJ2-5 | TRBV7-9 | NA | 14 | CASSDPTERETQYF
TRBJ2-7 | TRBV6-2/TRBV6-3 | NA | 14 | CASMGWASSYEQYF
TRBJ2-1 | TRBV5-4 | NA | 15 | CASSLDGSSYNEQFF
TRBJ2-7 | TRBV25-1 | NA | 16 | CASSEYTGRRVYEQYF
TRBJ2-5 | TRBV7-9 | NA | 16 | CASSSFGRGVQETQYF
TRBJ2-3 | TRBV5-1 | NA | 15 | CASSFGGSSTDTQYF
TRBJ1-3 | TRBV28 | NA | 16 | CASSPGGAPQGNTIYF
TRBJ2-4 | TRBV28 | NA | 13 | CASSFRGLNIQYF